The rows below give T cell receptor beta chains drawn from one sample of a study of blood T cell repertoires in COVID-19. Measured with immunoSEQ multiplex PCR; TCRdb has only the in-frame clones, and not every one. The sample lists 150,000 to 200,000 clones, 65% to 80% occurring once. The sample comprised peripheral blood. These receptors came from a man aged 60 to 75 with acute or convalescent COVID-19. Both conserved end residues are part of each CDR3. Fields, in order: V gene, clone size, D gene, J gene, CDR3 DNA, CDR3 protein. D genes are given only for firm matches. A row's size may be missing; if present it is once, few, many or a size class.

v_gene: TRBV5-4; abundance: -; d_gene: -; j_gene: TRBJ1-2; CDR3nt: TGTGCCAGCACCCAGGGGAGGGGGGCTGGCTACACCTTC; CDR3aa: CASTQGRGAGYTF
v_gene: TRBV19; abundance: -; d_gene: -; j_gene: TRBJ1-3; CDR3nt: TGTGCCAGTAGTCCGAGCTTTAACTCTGGAAACACCATATATTTT; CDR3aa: CASSPSFNSGNTIYF
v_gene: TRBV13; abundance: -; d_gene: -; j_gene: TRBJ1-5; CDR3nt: TGTGCCAGCAGCTTACGCAGGTTCGATTCAAGTCAGCCCCAGCATTTT; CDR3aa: CASSLRRFDSSQPQHF
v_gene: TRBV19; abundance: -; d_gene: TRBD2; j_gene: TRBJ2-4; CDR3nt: TGTGCCAGTAGTCCCCTGTTGACTAGCGGGGGGGCTGAAGTAAACATTCAGTACTTC; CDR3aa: CASSPLLTSGGAEVNIQYF
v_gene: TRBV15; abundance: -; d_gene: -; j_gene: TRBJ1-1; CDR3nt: TGTGCCACCAGCAGAGATACAGGGTTGAACACTGAAGCTTTCTTT; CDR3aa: CATSRDTGLNTEAFF
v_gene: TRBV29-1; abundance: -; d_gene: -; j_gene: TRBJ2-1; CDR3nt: TGCAGCGTTGAGTTCAGGGGGACTTACAATGAGCAGTTCTTC; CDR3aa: CSVEFRGTYNEQFF
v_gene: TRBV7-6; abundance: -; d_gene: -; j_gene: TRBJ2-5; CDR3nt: TGTGCCAGCAGCCTACAGGAGGGAGAGACCCAGTACTTC; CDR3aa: CASSLQEGETQYF
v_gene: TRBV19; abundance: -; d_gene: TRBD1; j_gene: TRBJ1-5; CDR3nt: TGTGCCAGTACCCTGACGGGGACAGGGGGCATTCAGCCCCAGCATTTT; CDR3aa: CASTLTGTGGIQPQHF
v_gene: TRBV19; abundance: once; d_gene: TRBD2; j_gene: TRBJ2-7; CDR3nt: TGTGCCAGTAGTCTAGCGGGGGGTTTCTCCGAGCAGTACTTC; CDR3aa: CASSLAGGFSEQYF
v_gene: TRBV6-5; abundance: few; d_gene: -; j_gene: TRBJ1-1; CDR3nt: TGTGCCAGCAGTTACGCCAGGGTGATGAACACTGAAGCTTTCTTT; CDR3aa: CASSYARVMNTEAFF
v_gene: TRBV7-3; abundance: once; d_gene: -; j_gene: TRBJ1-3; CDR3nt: TGTGCCAGCAGCCCAGGGGCAGGAGCTTCTGGAAACACCATATATTTT; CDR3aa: CASSPGAGASGNTIYF
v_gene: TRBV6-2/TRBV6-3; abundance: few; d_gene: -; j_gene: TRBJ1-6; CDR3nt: TGTGCCAGCAGTTACGATCTAGGGAGTTTTTCACCCCTCCACTTT; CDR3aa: CASSYDLGSFSPLHF
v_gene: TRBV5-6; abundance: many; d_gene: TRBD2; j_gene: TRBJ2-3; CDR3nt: TGTGCCAGCAGCTCAGCGGGGGGGCTTTTGGACGATACGCAGTATTTT; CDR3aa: CASSSAGGLLDDTQYF
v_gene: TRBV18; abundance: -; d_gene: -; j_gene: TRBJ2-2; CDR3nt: TGTGCCAGCTCACCAGTACTCACCGGGGAGCTGTTTTTT; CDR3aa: CASSPVLTGELFF
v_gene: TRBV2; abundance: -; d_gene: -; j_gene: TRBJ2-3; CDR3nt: TGTGCCAGCAGAGCGCCAGGGGCAGGGGGCACAGATACGCAGTATTTT; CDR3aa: CASRAPGAGGTDTQYF
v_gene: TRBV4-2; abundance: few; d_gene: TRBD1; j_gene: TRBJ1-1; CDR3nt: TGTGCCAGCAGCCCCCGGACAGGGGGCGCGAACACTGAAGCTTTCTTT; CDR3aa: CASSPRTGGANTEAFF
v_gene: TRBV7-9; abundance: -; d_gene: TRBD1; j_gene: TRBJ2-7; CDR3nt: TGTGCCAGCAGCTTAGGGGACAGGGCCCACGAGCAGTACTTC; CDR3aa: CASSLGDRAHEQYF
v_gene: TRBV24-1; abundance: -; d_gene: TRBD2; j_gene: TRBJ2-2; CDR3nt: TGTGCCACCAGTGATTTAGGGAGGGGATACACCGGGGAGCTGTTTTTT; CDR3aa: CATSDLGRGYTGELFF
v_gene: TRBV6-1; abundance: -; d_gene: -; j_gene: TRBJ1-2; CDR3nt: TGTGCCAGCAGTGAATCCAGGGGCTATGGCTACACCTTC; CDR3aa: CASSESRGYGYTF
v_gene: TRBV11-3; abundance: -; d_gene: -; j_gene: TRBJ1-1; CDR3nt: TGTGCCAGCAGCTGGACAGCAAACACTGAAGCTTTCTTT; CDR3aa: CASSWTANTEAFF
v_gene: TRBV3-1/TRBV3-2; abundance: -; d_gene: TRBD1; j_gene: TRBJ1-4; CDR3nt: TGTGCCAGCAGCCCGCAGGGGGAAGAAAAGAAACTGTTTTTT; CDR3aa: CASSPQGEEKKLFF